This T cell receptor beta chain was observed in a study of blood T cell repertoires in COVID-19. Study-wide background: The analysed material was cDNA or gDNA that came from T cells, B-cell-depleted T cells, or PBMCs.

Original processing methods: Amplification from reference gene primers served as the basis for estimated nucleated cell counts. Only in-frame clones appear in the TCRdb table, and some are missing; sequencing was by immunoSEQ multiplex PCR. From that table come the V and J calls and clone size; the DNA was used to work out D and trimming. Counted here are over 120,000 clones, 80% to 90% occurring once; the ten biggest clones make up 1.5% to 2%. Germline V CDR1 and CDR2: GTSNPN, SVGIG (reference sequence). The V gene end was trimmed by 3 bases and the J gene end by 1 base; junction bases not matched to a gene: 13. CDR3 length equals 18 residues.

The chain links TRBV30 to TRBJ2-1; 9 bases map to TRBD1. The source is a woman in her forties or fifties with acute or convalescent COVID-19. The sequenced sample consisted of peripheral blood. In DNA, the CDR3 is TGTGCCTGGAGCCCCGGGACAGGGATTGATAGGTCCTACAATGAGCAGTTCTTC. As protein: CAWSPGTGIDRSYNEQFF.